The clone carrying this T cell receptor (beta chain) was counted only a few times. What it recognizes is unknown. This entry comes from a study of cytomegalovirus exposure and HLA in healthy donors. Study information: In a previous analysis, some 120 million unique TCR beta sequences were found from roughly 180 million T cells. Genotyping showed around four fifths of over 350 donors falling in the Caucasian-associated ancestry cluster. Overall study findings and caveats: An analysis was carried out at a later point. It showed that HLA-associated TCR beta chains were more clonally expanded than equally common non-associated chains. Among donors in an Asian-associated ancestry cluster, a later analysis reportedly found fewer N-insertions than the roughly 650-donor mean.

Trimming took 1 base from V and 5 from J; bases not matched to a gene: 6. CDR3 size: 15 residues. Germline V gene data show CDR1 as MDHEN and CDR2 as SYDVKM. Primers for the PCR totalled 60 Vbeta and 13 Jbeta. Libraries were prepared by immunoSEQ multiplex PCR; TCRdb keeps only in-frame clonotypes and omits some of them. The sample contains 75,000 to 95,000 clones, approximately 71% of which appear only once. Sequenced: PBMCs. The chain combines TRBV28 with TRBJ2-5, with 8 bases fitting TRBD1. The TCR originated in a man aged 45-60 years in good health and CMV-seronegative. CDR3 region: CASSLSAGGAETQYF. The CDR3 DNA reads TGTGCCAGCAGTTTATCCGCAGGGGGCGCTGAGACCCAGTACTTC.